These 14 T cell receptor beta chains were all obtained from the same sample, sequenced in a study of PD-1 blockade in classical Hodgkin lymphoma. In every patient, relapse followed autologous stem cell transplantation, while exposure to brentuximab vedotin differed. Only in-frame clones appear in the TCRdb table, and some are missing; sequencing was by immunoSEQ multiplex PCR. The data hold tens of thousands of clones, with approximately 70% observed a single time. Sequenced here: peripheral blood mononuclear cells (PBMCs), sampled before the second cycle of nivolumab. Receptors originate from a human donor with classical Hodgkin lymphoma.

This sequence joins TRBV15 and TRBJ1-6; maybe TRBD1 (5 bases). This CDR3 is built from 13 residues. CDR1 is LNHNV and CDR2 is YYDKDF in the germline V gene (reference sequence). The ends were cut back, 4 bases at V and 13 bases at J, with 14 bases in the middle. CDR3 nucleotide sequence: TGTGCCACCAGCACTGTGGGGACGAGCCCCCTCCACTTT. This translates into CATSTVGTSPLHF.

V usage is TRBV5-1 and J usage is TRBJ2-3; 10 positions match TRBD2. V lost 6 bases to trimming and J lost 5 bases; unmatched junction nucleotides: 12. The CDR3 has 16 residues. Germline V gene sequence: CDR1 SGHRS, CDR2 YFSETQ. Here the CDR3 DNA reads TGCGCCAGCACTTCTTTGGCTAGCGGGGGTAGAGATACGCAGTATTTT. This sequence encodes CASTSLASGGRDTQYF.

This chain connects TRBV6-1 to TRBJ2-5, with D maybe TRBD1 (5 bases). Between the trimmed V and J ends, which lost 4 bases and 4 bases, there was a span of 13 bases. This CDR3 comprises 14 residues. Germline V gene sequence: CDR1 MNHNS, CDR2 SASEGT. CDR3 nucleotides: TGTGCCAGCAGTGGACAGCGTCGAGGAGAGACCCAGTACTTC. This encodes CASSGQRRGETQYF.

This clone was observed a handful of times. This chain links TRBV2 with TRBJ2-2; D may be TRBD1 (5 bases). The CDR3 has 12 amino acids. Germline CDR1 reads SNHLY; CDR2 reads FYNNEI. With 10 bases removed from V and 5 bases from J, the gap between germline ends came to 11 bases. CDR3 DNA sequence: TGTGCCAATGGGGCGGATACCGGGGAGCTGTTTTTT. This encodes CANGADTGELFF.

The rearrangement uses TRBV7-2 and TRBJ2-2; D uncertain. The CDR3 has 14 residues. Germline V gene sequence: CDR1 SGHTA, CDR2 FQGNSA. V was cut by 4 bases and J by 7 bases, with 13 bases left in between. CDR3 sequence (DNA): TGTGCCAGCAGCTCCCTTCCCCACGGCGGGGAGCTGTTTTTT. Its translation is CASSSLPHGGELFF.

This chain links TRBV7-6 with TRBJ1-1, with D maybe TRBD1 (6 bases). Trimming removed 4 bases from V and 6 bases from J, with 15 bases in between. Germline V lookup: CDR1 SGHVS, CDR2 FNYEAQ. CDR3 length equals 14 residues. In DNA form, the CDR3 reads TGTGCCAGCAGCTCAAACATTAGGGGGGCTGAAGCTTTCTTT. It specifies CASSSNIRGAEAFF.

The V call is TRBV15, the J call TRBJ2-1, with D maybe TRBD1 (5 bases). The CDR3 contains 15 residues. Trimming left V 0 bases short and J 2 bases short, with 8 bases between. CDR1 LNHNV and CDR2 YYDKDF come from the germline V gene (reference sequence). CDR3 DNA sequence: TGTGCCACCAGCAGAGATAAGGGGACCTACAATGAGCAGTTCTTC. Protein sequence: CATSRDKGTYNEQFF.

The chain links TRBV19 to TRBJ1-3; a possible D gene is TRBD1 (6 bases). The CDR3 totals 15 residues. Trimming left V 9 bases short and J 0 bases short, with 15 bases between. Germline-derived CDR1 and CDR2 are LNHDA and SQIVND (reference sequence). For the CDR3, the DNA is TGTGCCAGCACCGCGGGGGGCCTCTCTGGAAACACCATATATTTT. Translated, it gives CASTAGGLSGNTIYF.

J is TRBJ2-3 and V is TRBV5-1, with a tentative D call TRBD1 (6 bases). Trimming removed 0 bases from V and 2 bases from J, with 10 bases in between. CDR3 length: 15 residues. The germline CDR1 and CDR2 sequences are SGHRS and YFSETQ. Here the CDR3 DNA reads TGCGCCAGCAGCTTGGCGGGACACCCCACAGATACGCAGTATTTT. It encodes CASSLAGHPTDTQYF.

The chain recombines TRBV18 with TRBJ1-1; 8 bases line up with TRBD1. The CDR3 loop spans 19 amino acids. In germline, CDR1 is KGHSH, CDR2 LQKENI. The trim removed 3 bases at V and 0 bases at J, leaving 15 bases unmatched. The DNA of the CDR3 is TGTGCCAGCTCACCTTACCGGACAGGGCCCACCCTACTGAACACTGAAGCTTTCTTT. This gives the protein CASSPYRTGPTLLNTEAFF.

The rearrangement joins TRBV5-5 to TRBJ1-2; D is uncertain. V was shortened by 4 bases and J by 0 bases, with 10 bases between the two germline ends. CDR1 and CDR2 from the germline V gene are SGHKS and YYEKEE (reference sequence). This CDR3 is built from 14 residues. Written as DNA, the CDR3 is TGTGCCAGCAGCCCGGCATGGGCTAACTATGGCTACACCTTC. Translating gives CASSPAWANYGYTF.

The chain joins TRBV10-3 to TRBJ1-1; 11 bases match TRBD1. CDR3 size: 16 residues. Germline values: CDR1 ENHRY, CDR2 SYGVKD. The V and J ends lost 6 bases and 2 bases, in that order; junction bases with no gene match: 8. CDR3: CAISRDRGVLNTEAFF. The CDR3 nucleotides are TGTGCCATCAGCCGGGACAGGGGGGTTCTTAACACTGAAGCTTTCTTT.

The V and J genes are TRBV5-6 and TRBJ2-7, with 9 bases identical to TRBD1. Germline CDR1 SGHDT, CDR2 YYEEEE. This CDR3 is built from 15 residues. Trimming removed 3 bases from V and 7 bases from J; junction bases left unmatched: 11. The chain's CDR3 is CASSSVDRGGWEQYV. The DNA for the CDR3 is TGTGCCAGCAGCTCTGTGGACAGGGGAGGATGGGAGCAGTACGTC.

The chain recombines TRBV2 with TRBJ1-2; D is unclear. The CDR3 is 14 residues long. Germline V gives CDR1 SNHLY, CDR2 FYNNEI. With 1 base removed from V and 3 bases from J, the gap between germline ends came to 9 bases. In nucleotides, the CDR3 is TGTGCCAGCAGTGAAGGGGCTAGGGACTATGGCTACACCTTC. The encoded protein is CASSEGARDYGYTF.